The T cell receptor (beta chain) described here comes from a study of beta chain features in type 1 diabetes. Germline V gene lookup returns CDR1 MNHEY and CDR2 SMNVEV (reference sequence). The ends were cut back, 5 bases at V and 4 bases at J, with 9 bases in the middle. The CDR3 has 13 amino acids. Turning to this clone: Its target is not known.

cDNA synthesis used the whole RNA isolate, giving expressed TCRB sequences. Several million reads were obtained on average from naive, central memory and regulatory T cell samples. The method was immunoSEQ multiplex PCR; TCRdb's version includes in-frame clones alone and lacks a portion of them. The data contain 140,000 to 150,000 clones, roughly 48% of them singletons. Study-wide results and caveats: Sampled from patients, naive, central memory and Treg TCRB repertoires appeared more similar than those sampled from healthy donors. The VDJ junctions of type 1 diabetes patients carried fewer insertions and more deletions. Researchers could not determine here whether HLA type influences TCRB rearrangement.

V is TRBV27 and J is TRBJ2-1; no clear D. This clonotype was obtained from a man aged 18 to 29 in good health. The specimen was Tregs from blood. CDR3 in amino acids: CASSPILYNEQFF. The CDR3 coding sequence is TGTGCCAGCAGTCCAATACTATACAATGAGCAGTTCTTC.